These 18 T cell receptor beta chains were sequenced from one sample in a study of OX40 agonist ivuxolimab in advanced cancers. Repertoires were generated with immunoSEQ multiplex PCR, while TCRdb's copy carries only in-frame clones and drops some. The sample yields roughly 92,000 clones, around nine tenths seen once. The sample in question was CD4+ or CD8+ T cells sorted from blood, obtained in a trial of the OX40 agonist ivuxolimab. These TCRs come from an adult with an advanced solid tumor such as melanoma, head and neck, liver or kidney cancer.

This chain uses TRBV11-2 with TRBJ2-5; tentative D call: TRBD1 (6 bases). This CDR3 has 13 amino acids. Germline V gives CDR1 SGHAT, CDR2 FQNNGV. Trimming took 6 bases from V and 5 from J, leaving 13 bases between them. The CDR3 is CASRYTGLETQYF. In DNA, the CDR3 is TGTGCCAGCAGATATACAGGGTTGGAGACCCAGTACTTC.

CDR3 coding DNA: TGTGCCAGTACGGGTCAGGACCAAGAGACCCAGTACTTC. This translates into CASTGQDQETQYF. The chain uses TRBV19 and TRBJ2-5; no clear D gene. CDR1 and CDR2 from the germline V gene are LNHDA and SQIVND (reference sequence). V shed 7 bases and J shed 0 bases, with 9 bases lying between them. This CDR3 comprises 13 residues.

The chain carries TRBV5-1 and TRBJ2-2; D not certain. CDR1 and CDR2 from the germline V gene are SGHRS and YFSETQ. The CDR3 consists of 12 residues. Trimming removed 1 base from V and 7 bases from J, with 5 bases in between. The DNA for the CDR3 is TGCGCCAGCAGCTTGAATGGCGGGGAGCTGTTTTTT. Protein product: CASSLNGGELFF.

CDR3 in amino acids: CAISREIAYEQYF. The CDR3 DNA is TGTGCCATCAGCCGGGAGATTGCGTACGAGCAGTACTTC. The V and J genes are TRBV10-3 and TRBJ2-7; tentative D call: TRBD2 (6 bases). Trimming shortened V by 6 bases and J by 4 bases, and 13 bases separated the two germline ends. CDR1 is ENHRY, CDR2 SYGVKD, per germline. CDR3 length: 13 amino acids.

The chain joins TRBV7-9 to TRBJ1-1, with D hard to call. The CDR3 is made up of 12 amino acids. V lost 5 bases and J lost 4, with 8 bases in between. CDR1 is SEHNR and CDR2 is FQNEAQ in the germline V gene (reference sequence). The CDR3 reads CASSPRGTEAFF. CDR3 sequence (DNA): TGTGCCAGCAGCCCTCGAGGCACTGAAGCTTTCTTT.

Judged by abundance, this clone is medium-sized. The J gene is TRBJ1-5, the V gene TRBV7-9; D is possibly TRBD1 (6 bases). This CDR3 region has 17 residues. The V end lost 1 base, the J end lost 6 bases, and 19 bases lay between the germline ends. In germline, CDR1 is SEHNR, CDR2 FQNEAQ (reference sequence). The CDR3 DNA is TGTGCCAGCAGCTTAGGAATTCGGCAGGGGATGGGTCAGCCCCAGCATTTT. It is translated as CASSLGIRQGMGQPQHF.

V and J are TRBV7-2 and TRBJ2-1; 8 bases align to TRBD1. CDR1 is SGHTA, CDR2 FQGNSA, per germline. The CDR3 consists of 16 residues. Losses at the gene ends were 6 bases for V and 3 bases for J; bases not matched to a gene: 10. This chain's CDR3 is CASSHYRDRNYNEQFF. CDR3 DNA: TGTGCCAGCAGTCACTACCGGGACAGGAACTACAATGAGCAGTTCTTC.

This chain connects TRBV2 to TRBJ1-4, with D unresolved. There are 15 residues in the CDR3. Germline-derived CDR1 and CDR2 are SNHLY and FYNNEI. V lost 5 bases to trimming and J lost 0 bases, with 10 bases between them. In nucleotides, the CDR3 is TGTGCCAGCAGTCAGATAGTAGCAACTAATGAAAAACTGTTTTTT. It yields the protein CASSQIVATNEKLFF.

The rearrangement joins TRBV6-7 to TRBJ2-5, with D uncertain. TRBV6-7 is reported as an ORF; its role is uncertain. The CDR3 totals 8 residues. The V end lost 9 bases, the J end lost 6 bases, and 2 bases lay between the germline ends. The CDR3 DNA sequence: TGTGCCAGGAAGACCCAGTACTTC. This translates into CARKTQYF.

This chain uses TRBV6-5 with TRBJ2-7; 8 bases match TRBD2. This CDR3 has 14 residues. Germline CDR1 MNHEY, CDR2 SVGAGI. V was clipped by 6 bases and J by 3 bases; unmatched bases: 7. The CDR3 reads CASSWAGTSYEQYF. The CDR3 DNA is TGTGCCAGCAGCTGGGCCGGGACTAGCTACGAGCAGTACTTC.

The chain links TRBV7-3 to TRBJ2-7; no clear D gene. Per the germline V gene, CDR1 is SGHTA and CDR2 is FQGTGA. This CDR3 has 12 amino acids. V gave up 7 bases and J gave up 6 bases, with 13 bases separating them. This CDR3 is CASIYMGSEQYF. CDR3 DNA sequence: TGTGCCAGCATCTATATGGGGTCCGAGCAGTACTTC. The entire variable domain, with the rest obtained from reference TRBV7-3 and TRBJ2-7, is as follows: GAGVSQTPSNKVTEKGKYVELRCDPISGHTALYWYRQSLGQGPEFLIYFQGTGAADDSGLPNDRFFAVRPEGSVSTLKIQRTERGDSAVYLCASIYMGSEQYFGPGTRLTVT.

This rearrangement joins TRBV7-2 to TRBJ1-2, with 8 bases aligning to TRBD1. V was clipped by 3 bases and J by 1 base; unmatched bases: 4. Germline CDR1 reads SGHTA; CDR2 reads FQGNSA. The CDR3 has 15 amino acids. CDR3: CASSLDREDNYGYTF. In DNA form, the CDR3 reads TGTGCCAGCAGCTTGGACAGGGAAGATAACTATGGCTACACCTTC.

The chain carries TRBV21-1 and TRBJ2-3; TRBD2 is the table's D call, not checked against the DNA. TRBV21-1 is classified as a pseudogene. The CDR3 length is 19 residues. CDR3 sequence: CASTAFFSGRAGMTDTQYF. For the CDR3, the DNA is TGTGCCAGCACCGCCTTTTTTAGCGGGAGGGCCGGAATGACAGATACGCAGTATTTT.

The genes are TRBV7-2 and TRBJ1-2; unclear D gene. There are 14 residues in the CDR3. V gave up 2 bases and J gave up 0 bases, with 7 bases separating them. Germline V CDR1 and CDR2: SGHTA, FQGNSA. The CDR3 DNA reads as TGTGCCAGCAGCTTAAACGGACCTAACTATGGCTACACCTTC. Its translation: CASSLNGPNYGYTF.

The V call is TRBV5-1, the J call TRBJ1-4, with TRBD1 as a possible D gene (5 bases). Germline CDR1 reads SGHRS; CDR2 reads YFSETQ. CDR3 length: 14 amino acids. The V end was cut by 0 bases, the J end by 3 bases, with 6 bases between. CDR3 DNA sequence: TGCGCCAGCAGCTTGGAACAGGCTAATGAAAAACTGTTTTTT. This codes for CASSLEQANEKLFF.

This sequence joins TRBV5-8 and TRBJ1-2; 10 positions match TRBD1. The CDR3 runs to 16 residues. V lost 2 bases and J lost 6; bases outside the gene matches: 10. Germline V lookup: CDR1 SGHTS, CDR2 YDEGEE. CDR3 in DNA: TGTGCCAGCAGCTTAATGACAGGGGGCGATAAAGATGGCTACACCTTC. Translation gives CASSLMTGGDKDGYTF.

The chain combines TRBV11-3 with TRBJ2-2; 9 nucleotides match TRBD2. The CDR3 length is 14 residues. Trimming at V came to 3 bases and at J to 5 bases, leaving 1 base not matched to a gene. From germline, CDR1 is SGHNT and CDR2 YENEEA. CDR3 amino acids: CASSFLAGTGELFF. The CDR3 DNA is TGTGCCAGCAGCTTCCTAGCGGGGACCGGGGAGCTGTTTTTT.

The chain joins TRBV11-3 to TRBJ1-1, with D possibly being TRBD1 (5 bases). Germline-derived CDR1 and CDR2 are SGHNT and YENEEA. The V end lost 3 bases, the J end lost 2 bases, and 10 bases lay between the germline ends. This CDR3 has 14 residues. The CDR3 here is CASSFDSLNTEAFF. The DNA of the CDR3 is TGTGCCAGCAGCTTCGACAGCCTTAACACTGAAGCTTTCTTT.